What follows are 24 T cell receptor beta chains derived from one specimen sequenced in a study of T cell repertoires in cytomegalovirus infection. TCRdb reanalysed the reads using MiXCR and keeps one entry per CDR3 protein. This table holds around 170,000 distinct CDR3 sequences, roughly 18% found once. The sequenced sample consisted of CD8+ T cells from PBMCs. Receptors originate from a human donor in good health (CMV status not recorded). Some clones in this sample may be carry-over from other donors' samples.

In DNA form, the CDR3 reads TGTGCCAGCAGCTCTAGCCGCATTGAGCAGTTCTTC. Its protein product is CASSSSRIEQFF. The chain employs TRBV12-3 or TRBV12-4 and TRBJ2-1; TRBD2 is a possible D gene (5 bases). Trimming took 6 bases from V and 9 from J, leaving 12 bases between them. The CDR3 has 12 amino acids.

This clonotype was recorded many times. The rearrangement uses TRBV5-5 and TRBJ2-1; D is perhaps TRBD1 (5 bases). Germline V lookup: CDR1 SGHKS, CDR2 YYEKEE (reference sequence). This CDR3 comprises 19 residues. V lost 0 bases to trimming and J lost 0 bases, with 19 bases between them. The chain's CDR3 is CASSLGYPWGPSSYNEQFF. CDR3 sequence (DNA): TGTGCCAGCAGCTTGGGGTACCCCTGGGGCCCGAGCTCCTACAATGAGCAGTTCTTC. The full variable domain, its missing parts supplied by reference TRBV5-5 and TRBJ2-1, is DAGVTQSPTHLIKTRGQQVTLRCSPISGHKSVSWYQQVLGQGPQFIFQYYEKEERGRGNFPDRFSARQFPNYSSELNVNALLLGDSALYLCASSLGYPWGPSSYNEQFFGPGTRLTVL.

This clonotype was counted a few times. J is TRBJ2-1 and V is TRBV3-1, with no clear D. The CDR3 sequence is 12 residues long. V shed 3 bases and J shed 10 bases, with 10 bases lying between them. Germline lookup yields CDR1 LGHDT and CDR2 YNNKEL (reference sequence). The CDR3 is CASSHLKYEQFF. The CDR3 DNA is TGTGCCAGCAGCCACCTCAAATACGAGCAGTTCTTC.

This clonotype was observed a few times. V usage is TRBV7-6 and J usage is TRBJ2-7, with 8 nucleotides matching TRBD2. The V segment lost 1 base and the J segment 2 bases; nucleotides outside the gene matches: 4. CDR3 length equals 15 residues. In germline, CDR1 is SGHVS, CDR2 FNYEAQ. The CDR3 DNA reads TGTGCCAGCAGCTTAGGATTTAGCGGGACCTACGAGCAGTACTTC. Encoded protein: CASSLGFSGTYEQYF. Complete variable domain (other parts from reference TRBV7-6 and TRBJ2-7): GAGVSQSPRYKVTKRGQDVALRCDPISGHVSLYWYRQALGQGPEFLTYFNYEAQQDKSGLPNDRFSAERPEGSISTLTIQRTEQRDSAMYRCASSLGFSGTYEQYFGPGTRLTVT.

This rearrangement joins TRBV4-2 to TRBJ1-2; no clear D gene. V lost 0 bases to trimming and J lost 6 bases, with 14 bases between them. Germline CDR1 reads LGHNA; CDR2 reads YNFKEQ. CDR3 length: 15 residues. The CDR3 DNA follows: TGTGCCAGCAGCCAAGAACGTTCGGGATCAAATGGCTACACCTTC. Its translation: CASSQERSGSNGYTF.

This rearrangement joins TRBV6-2 or TRBV6-3 to TRBJ1-1; D unclear. The CDR3 runs 15 residues. The germline gives CDR1 MNHEY, CDR2 SVGEGT. V was clipped by 0 bases and J by 4 bases, with 12 bases between them. The CDR3 region is CASSYSSEGGTEAFF. The CDR3 DNA is TGTGCCAGCAGTTACTCGTCGGAAGGCGGCACTGAAGCTTTCTTT.

This clonotype has a handful of counts. The chain links TRBV28 to TRBJ2-3, with 10 bases identical to TRBD2. The CDR3 extends over 17 amino acids. In germline, CDR1 is MDHEN, CDR2 SYDVKM. The trim removed 2 bases at V and 0 bases at J, leaving 5 bases unmatched. The CDR3 loop is CASSLIPSGGSTDTQYF. CDR3 DNA sequence: TGTGCCAGCAGTTTAATCCCTAGCGGGGGCAGCACAGATACGCAGTATTTT. Looking up the rest from reference TRBV28 and TRBJ2-3 gives the full variable domain: DVKVTQSSRYLVKRTGEKVFLECVQDMDHENMFWYRQDPGLGLRLIYFSYDVKMKEKGDIPEGYSVSREKKERFSLILESASTNQTSMYLCASSLIPSGGSTDTQYFGPGTRLTVL.

The V and J genes are TRBV5-6 and TRBJ2-1; no clear D. The germline gives CDR1 SGHDT, CDR2 YYEEEE. Deletions cut 4 bases from V and 6 bases from J, with 11 bases between. This CDR3 spans 13 amino acids. The CDR3 sequence: CASSRRYGNEQFF. CDR3 DNA sequence: TGTGCCAGCAGCCGCCGCTACGGCAATGAGCAGTTCTTC.

The chain carries TRBV6-2 or TRBV6-3 and TRBJ2-1, with D uncertain. The CDR3 runs 17 residues. The germline V and J ends were trimmed by 3 bases and 5 bases, with 20 bases remaining between them. The V gene's germline CDR1 is MNHEY and CDR2 SVGEGT. In DNA, the CDR3 is TGTGCCAGCAGTTATCGATCGACCGGCAAACTCCACAATGAGCAGTTCTTC. It specifies CASSYRSTGKLHNEQFF.

The table lists this clonotype with a few counts. The V call is TRBV7-2, the J call TRBJ2-3; 7 bases are a match to TRBD2. Germline CDR1 and CDR2: SGHTA and FQGNSA. This CDR3 is built from 15 residues. V trimming: 4 bases; J trimming: 2 bases; junction bases outside the gene matches: 6. The CDR3 sequence is CASSYRGSPTDTQYF. CDR3 nucleotides: TGTGCCAGCAGCTATCGCGGGAGCCCCACAGATACGCAGTATTTT.

This clonotype came up a few times. This rearrangement joins TRBV7-2 to TRBJ1-5; D remains unclear. With 0 bases removed from V and 4 bases from J, the gap between germline ends came to 10 bases. Germline lookup yields CDR1 SGHTA and CDR2 FQGNSA. The CDR3 covers 15 residues. CDR3 in DNA: TGTGCCAGCAGCTTAGCGGGCAGTAGTAATCAGCCCCAGCATTTT. This gives the protein CASSLAGSSNQPQHF.

The genes are TRBV6-5 and TRBJ2-7; D may correspond to TRBD1 or TRBD2 (5 bases each). Germline CDR1 and CDR2: MNHEY and SVGAGI. Trimming removed 5 bases from V and 3 bases from J, with 17 bases in between. This CDR3 has 15 residues. The CDR3 sequence is CASSPPMGRNYEQYF. CDR3 in DNA: TGTGCCAGCAGTCCCCCTATGGGACGGAACTACGAGCAGTACTTC.

There are a few counts of this clonotype. The rearrangement uses TRBV4-1 and TRBJ2-7; TRBD2 aligns across 8 bases. CDR3 length: 16 residues. CDR1 MGHRA and CDR2 YSYEKL come from the germline V gene. J lost 2 bases, V lost 3 bases, and 9 bases had no gene match. CDR3 sequence reads: CASSQTSGSNPYEQYF. CDR3 in DNA: TGCGCCAGCAGCCAGACGAGCGGGAGCAATCCCTACGAGCAGTACTTC.

The chain joins TRBV7-2 to TRBJ2-2, with D perhaps TRBD2 (6 bases). V lost 1 base and J 1 base, leaving 10 bases between the germline ends. The germline V gene has CDR1 SGHTA and CDR2 FQGNSA. This CDR3 comprises 16 residues. CDR3 loop: CASSLEPAGNTGELFF. CDR3 bases: TGTGCCAGCAGCTTAGAACCAGCGGGGAACACCGGGGAGCTGTTTTTT.

This clonotype has just a few counts. This chain joins TRBV29-1 and TRBJ2-1; 10 positions match TRBD1. J lost 4 bases, V lost 7 bases, and 7 bases had no gene match. The germline CDR1 and CDR2 sequences are SQVTM and ANQGSEA. This CDR3 has 14 residues. The CDR3 region has the DNA TGCAGCGATCATGACAGGGGGCTTTACAATGAGCAGTTCTTC. Translated: CSDHDRGLYNEQFF.

This clonotype was seen a few times. The V and J genes are TRBV25-1 and TRBJ2-1; 9 bases map to TRBD2. Losses at the gene ends were 7 bases for V and 12 bases for J; bases not matched to a gene: 16. The germline gives CDR1 MGHDK, CDR2 SYGVNS. CDR3 length equals 15 residues. The CDR3 coding sequence is TGTGCCAGCACCGGGGGGATAGCGGGAGAATATGGGCAGTTCTTC. Protein sequence: CASTGGIAGEYGQFF.

This sequence joins TRBV12-5 and TRBJ2-7; D not resolved. CDR1 and CDR2 from the germline V gene are LGHNT and FRNRAP. This CDR3 spans 17 amino acids. The V end was cut by 5 bases, the J end by 2 bases, with 22 bases between. This chain's CDR3 is CASGPPDLQIRTYEQYV. CDR3 bases: TGTGCTAGTGGTCCGCCCGACCTCCAGATTCGGACCTACGAGCAGTACGTC.

This clonotype was seen many times. V and J are TRBV7-2 and TRBJ2-7; tentatively, D is TRBD2 (5 bases). The germline gives CDR1 SGHTA, CDR2 FQGNSA. V was cut by 1 base and J by 0 bases, with 13 bases left in between. CDR3 length: 16 residues. The CDR3 DNA sequence: TGTGCCAGCAGCTTAGTTCCGGGAAGAAGCTCCTACGAGCAGTACTTC. Its protein is CASSLVPGRSSYEQYF. The entire variable domain, with the rest obtained from reference TRBV7-2 and TRBJ2-7, is as follows: GAGVSQSPSNKVTEKGKDVELRCDPISGHTALYWYRQSLGQGLEFLIYFQGNSAPDKSGLPSDRFSAERTGGSVSTLTIQRTQQEDSAVYLCASSLVPGRSSYEQYFGPGTRLTVT.

The CDR3 loop reads CASSFPGYNEQFF. The CDR3 DNA reads TGTGCCAGCAGTTTTCCCGGGTACAATGAGCAGTTCTTC. V is TRBV27 and J is TRBJ2-1; D gene unclear. Germline CDR1 is MNHEY and CDR2 is SMNVEV (reference sequence). The CDR3 has 13 amino acids. Trimming removed 3 bases at V and 4 bases at J, with 7 bases between.

The J gene is TRBJ2-5, the V gene TRBV7-2; 15 bases are shared with TRBD2. The CDR3 extends over 15 amino acids. Germline CDR1 SGHTA, CDR2 FQGNSA. V lost 5 bases and J lost 4; bases outside the gene matches: 2. The CDR3 spells CASSLGLAGGETQYF. CDR3 sequence (DNA): TGTGCCAGCAGCCTGGGACTAGCGGGAGGAGAGACCCAGTACTTC.

There are a few counts of this clonotype. CDR3 nucleotide sequence: TGTGCCAGCAGCTTAGCCCAGGGGGCTATGGATGAGCAGTTCTTC. Protein product: CASSLAQGAMDEQFF. V and J are TRBV7-2 and TRBJ2-1; 8 nucleotides line up with TRBD1. The junction had 6 bases not matched to a gene; V was cut back by 0 bases and J by 8 bases. Germline assignment: CDR1 SGHTA and CDR2 FQGNSA. The CDR3 extends over 15 amino acids.

This chain uses TRBV11-1 with TRBJ2-1; 7 nucleotides line up with TRBD2. The V gene end was trimmed by 5 bases and the J gene end by 3 bases; junction bases not matched to a gene: 7. The CDR3 totals 15 residues. Per germline, CDR1 SGHAT and CDR2 FQDESV (reference sequence). The CDR3 loop is CASSRGGGSYNEQFF. CDR3 nucleotide sequence: TGTGCCAGCAGCCGGGGTGGCGGGAGCTACAATGAGCAGTTCTTC.

This clonotype occurred a few times. The V gene is TRBV20-1, the J gene TRBJ1-2; no clear D. This CDR3 is built from 13 residues. V was trimmed by 1 base and J by 6 bases, leaving 12 bases between them. The germline gives CDR1 DFQATT, CDR2 SNEGSKA (reference sequence). Here the CDR3 DNA reads TGCAGTGCTAGAGGGACCTCTTCTAATGGCTACACCTTC. Amino acid sequence: CSARGTSSNGYTF.

The table lists this clonotype with a few counts. J is TRBJ2-1 and V is TRBV7-6; no definite D call. This CDR3 has 12 residues. The germline V and J ends were trimmed by 5 bases and 6 bases, with 8 bases remaining between them. Germline V gene sequence: CDR1 SGHVS, CDR2 FNYEAQ. CDR3 residues: CASSRLPNEQFF. For the CDR3, the DNA is TGTGCCAGCAGCCGACTCCCCAATGAGCAGTTCTTC.